This T cell receptor beta chain was sequenced in a study of T cell responses to AZD1222 COVID-19 vaccine. Study-wide points: Unmutated variant regions are reportedly the target of nearly half of TCRs that are spike-specific. Seropositive at baseline were only 5 or 6 AZD1222 recipients. Two AZD1222 doses significantly raised spike-specific TCR breadth and depth over controls.

Of note for this clone: Its matching antigen is unknown.

The CDR3 runs to 14 residues. CDR1 and CDR2 (germline): SQVTM, ANQGSEA. V lost 2 bases, J lost 5 bases, and 3 bases stayed unmatched. The table came from immunoSEQ multiplex PCR; TCRdb's copy has only in-frame clones and leaves some out. The sample has about 150,000 clones, less than 90% seen once. The gene calls are TRBV29-1 and TRBJ2-2; 9 bases agree with TRBD1. The starting material was peripheral blood, obtained on day 0 of MenACWY control vaccination. The receptor was isolated from an adult in good health. CDR3 protein: CSVERQGGTGELFF. In nucleotides, the CDR3 is TGCAGCGTTGAAAGACAGGGGGGTACCGGGGAGCTGTTTTTT.